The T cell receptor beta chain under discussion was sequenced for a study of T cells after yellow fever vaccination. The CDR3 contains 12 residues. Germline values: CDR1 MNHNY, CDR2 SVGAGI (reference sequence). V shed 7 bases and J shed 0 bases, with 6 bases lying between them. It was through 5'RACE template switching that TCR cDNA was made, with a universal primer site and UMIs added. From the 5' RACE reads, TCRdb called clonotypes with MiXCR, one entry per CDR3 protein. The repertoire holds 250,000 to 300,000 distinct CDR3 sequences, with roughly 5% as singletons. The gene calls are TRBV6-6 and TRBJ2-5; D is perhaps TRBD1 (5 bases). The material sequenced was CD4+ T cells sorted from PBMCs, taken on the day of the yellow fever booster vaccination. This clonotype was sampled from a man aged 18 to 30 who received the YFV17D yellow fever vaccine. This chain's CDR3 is CASKTDQETQYF. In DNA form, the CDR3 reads TGTGCCAGCAAGACAGACCAAGAGACCCAGTACTTC.